This TCR beta chain came from a study of OX40 agonist ivuxolimab in advanced cancers. Across the whole study: Checkpoint inhibitors had been given previously to under 50% of patients.

Assay used: immunoSEQ multiplex PCR; TCRdb lists only in-frame clones, some missing. Of tens of thousands of clones listed, approximately 81% were seen once; the top ten hold approximately 24%. If patients had autoimmune disease history or systemic immunosuppression, they were excluded. Only one count was recorded for this clone. The ends lost 0 bases at V and 6 bases at J; junction bases unmatched: 8. The CDR3 spans 16 residues. CDR1 and CDR2 (germline): SNHLY, FYNNEI. Source: CD4+ or CD8+ T cells sorted from blood, taken in a trial of the OX40 agonist ivuxolimab. The source is an adult with an advanced solid tumor such as melanoma, head and neck, liver or kidney cancer. This sequence joins TRBV2 and TRBJ2-1, with TRBD1 matching over 7 bases. CDR3 in amino acids: CASSEAQGTVTNEQFF. CDR3 DNA: TGTGCCAGCAGTGAAGCCCAAGGGACAGTAACCAATGAGCAGTTCTTC.